A selection of T cell receptor beta chains follows, all from one sample in a study of early T cells in non-severe SARS-CoV-2 infection. TCRdb ran MiXCR on the 5' RACE reads and lists one entry per CDR3 protein. The sample comprises about 110,000 distinct CDR3 sequences, roughly 12% of which are singletons, and approximately 3.8% rests with the top ten. The sample in question was whole blood, obtained at baseline. The source is an adult who was a healthcare worker with PCR-confirmed SARS-CoV-2 infection or an uninfected control (not recorded which). CDR3s include the opening cysteine and the closing phenylalanine or tryptophan. A D gene is named only where the DNA matches it firmly. Where a row states a size, it is once, few, many or the class of an expanded clone; other rows omit it.

abundance	j_gene	len	d_gene	v_gene	CDR3nt	CDR3aa
-	TRBJ2-3	15	-	TRBV11-2	TGTGCCAGCAGCATGGACGGTTTAAGCACAGATACGCAGTATTTT	CASSMDGLSTDTQYF
-	TRBJ2-1	15	TRBD2	TRBV11-2	TGTGCCAGCAGCTATGGACTAGCGGGCCACAATGAGCAGTTCTTC	CASSYGLAGHNEQFF
-	TRBJ2-1	13	TRBD2	TRBV5-6	TGTGCCAGCAGCTTCGGCGGGGGCAATGAGCAGTTCTTC	CASSFGGGNEQFF
many	TRBJ2-7	14	TRBD2	TRBV5-4	TGTGCCAGCAGCCCAGCTAGCGGTCCCTACGAGCAGTACTTC	CASSPASGPYEQYF
many	TRBJ2-3	13	TRBD2	TRBV2	TGTGCCAGCAGAACGGGCGGGGGAGATACGCAGTATTTT	CASRTGGGDTQYF
-	TRBJ1-5	13	TRBD1	TRBV28	TGTGCCAGCAGGGGGACAGGTAATCAGCCCCAGCATTTT	CASRGTGNQPQHF
many	TRBJ2-7	15	TRBD1	TRBV7-2	TGTGCCAGCAGCTTAGTGCAGGGGGAGAGTGACGAGCAGTACTTC	CASSLVQGESDEQYF
few	TRBJ1-2	13	-	TRBV28	TGTGCCAGCACCGTCCTAGGTTACTATGGCTACACCTTC	CASTVLGYYGYTF
few	TRBJ2-1	15	TRBD2	TRBV5-1	TGCGCCAGCAGCTCGGGCCCCCGACTAGCGAATGAGCAGTTCTTC	CASSSGPRLANEQFF
many	TRBJ2-2	12	-	TRBV20-1	TGCAGTGCTAGTGAAGGGACCAGGGAGCTGTTTTTT	CSASEGTRELFF
few	TRBJ1-1	15	-	TRBV29-1	TGCAGCGGTGCAGGTAATCAGGATCGGAACACTGAAGCTTTCTTT	CSGAGNQDRNTEAFF
-	TRBJ1-4	15	TRBD1	TRBV30	TGTGCCTGGAACAAACAGGGGGCCACTAATGAAAAACTGTTTTTT	CAWNKQGATNEKLFF
-	TRBJ2-1	16	TRBD2	TRBV24-1	TGTGCCACCTCCGCGGGGCTAGCGGGGGGCCAAGTAGAGCAGTTCTTC	CATSAGLAGGQVEQFF
-	TRBJ1-3	14	-	TRBV28	TGTGCCAGCAGTCCAGGACAGTCGGGAAACACCATATATTTT	CASSPGQSGNTIYF
few	TRBJ2-7	14	-	TRBV7-2	TGTGCCAGCAGCTTACGATCAGGGGTATACGAGCAGTACTTC	CASSLRSGVYEQYF
many	TRBJ2-3	15	-	TRBV4-1	TGCGCCAGCAGCCGGGACTTCCCTTACCCAGATACGCAGTATTTT	CASSRDFPYPDTQYF
-	TRBJ2-1	13	-	TRBV7-2	TGTGCCAGCTCAGGAGGTTTATACAATGAGCAGTTCTTC	CASSGGLYNEQFF
-	TRBJ1-1	15	-	TRBV3-1	TGTGCCAGCAGCCAAGCCCCAGGAGGGAACACTGAAGCTTTCTTT	CASSQAPGGNTEAFF
-	TRBJ2-7	14	TRBD1	TRBV18	TGTGCCAGCTCACCGGACAGGTGGTCCTACGAGCAGTACTTC	CASSPDRWSYEQYF
-	TRBJ2-1	14	-	TRBV28	TGTGCCAGCAGTCCCGGACAATCCTACAATGAGCAGTTCTTC	CASSPGQSYNEQFF
few	TRBJ2-5	15	-	TRBV11-2	TGTGCCAGCAGCTTACTTCCTGACAGAAAAGAGACCCAGTACTTC	CASSLLPDRKETQYF
many	TRBJ1-2	13	-	TRBV5-1	TGCGCCAGCAGCTTGGGGGAAGGAAATGGCTACACCTTC	CASSLGEGNGYTF
-	TRBJ1-5	14	-	TRBV6-1	TGTGCCAGCAGTGAAGCGGGGTCCGGTCAGCCCCAGCATTTT	CASSEAGSGQPQHF
few	TRBJ1-2	14	TRBD1	TRBV28	TGTGCCAGCAGTTTACCGACAGGGCGAAGTGGCTACACCTTC	CASSLPTGRSGYTF
-	TRBJ2-1	14	-	TRBV29-1	TGCAGCGTTGGAGTTCGGGTCTCCTACAATGAGCAGTTCTTC	CSVGVRVSYNEQFF
-	TRBJ2-7	11	-	TRBV2	TGTGCCAGCAGGGGAGATTACGAGCAGTACTTC	CASRGDYEQYF
few	TRBJ2-7	15	TRBD2	TRBV7-7	TGTGCTAGCAGCCCAACTAGCGGGAGGGCCGGTGAGCAGTACTTC	CASSPTSGRAGEQYF
few	TRBJ1-3	14	-	TRBV12-3/TRBV12-4	TGTGCCAGCCGGGGGGACAACTCTGGAAACACCATATATTTT	CASRGDNSGNTIYF
few	TRBJ1-4	14	-	TRBV5-1	TGCGCCAGCAGTGCCTCCTCAACTAATGAAAAACTGTTTTTT	CASSASSTNEKLFF
-	TRBJ1-1	12	-	TRBV28	TGTGCCAGCAGTTTCTTCTCCACTGAAGCTTTCTTT	CASSFFSTEAFF
many	TRBJ2-7	13	-	TRBV20-1	TGCAGTGCTAGAGATCCCGTGCGGACCGAGCAGTACTTC	CSARDPVRTEQYF
-	TRBJ2-5	13	-	TRBV7-9	TGTGCCAGCAGCTTCGACAGGCGAGAGACCCAGTACTTC	CASSFDRRETQYF
many	TRBJ1-6	18	TRBD1	TRBV27	TGTGCCAGCAGTATCGAGCCCGAGGGGACAGGGGTTAATTCACCCCTCCACTTT	CASSIEPEGTGVNSPLHF
few	TRBJ1-4	12	-	TRBV4-1	TGCGCCAGCAGCCAAGATTCTGCAAAACTGTTTTTT	CASSQDSAKLFF
-	TRBJ2-7	14	-	TRBV15	TGTGCCACCAGCAGAGCTATGGGGTACTACGAGCAGTACTTC	CATSRAMGYYEQYF
few	TRBJ1-6	12	-	TRBV7-8	TGTGCCAGCAGCCCCAGGGGTTCACCCCTCCACTTT	CASSPRGSPLHF
few	TRBJ1-4	15	-	TRBV7-2	TGTGCCAGCAGCTCGGGGGGCGGGCGAAATGAAAAACTGTTTTTT	CASSSGGGRNEKLFF
few	TRBJ2-3	15	-	TRBV5-4	TGTGCCAGCAGCTTACGTCGGCATAACACAGATACGCAGTATTTT	CASSLRRHNTDTQYF
-	TRBJ2-3	15	-	TRBV6-6	TGTGCCAGCAGTTACCGGGACTTCCGCACAGATACGCAGTATTTT	CASSYRDFRTDTQYF
-	TRBJ1-2	16	-	TRBV5-1	TGCGCCAGCAGTCTAACCGGGACATATTCTCGGGATGGCTACACCTTC	CASSLTGTYSRDGYTF
-	TRBJ1-6	17	-	TRBV5-1	TGCGCCAGCAGCTTGGCTGGCAGGGTGGGAAGTAATTCACCCCTCCACTTT	CASSLAGRVGSNSPLHF
many	TRBJ2-1	14	-	TRBV6-5	TGTGCCAGCAGTCCAACCCCACATGGGGGTGAGCAGTTCTTC	CASSPTPHGGEQFF
-	TRBJ2-5	14	-	TRBV4-2	TGTGCCAGCAGCCATCCCAAACAGCAAGAGACCCAGTACTTC	CASSHPKQQETQYF
-	TRBJ2-1	17	-	TRBV7-9	TGTGCCAGCAGCTTAGGTCGAGCGGGCTCCCCTGATAATGAGCAGTTCTTC	CASSLGRAGSPDNEQFF
-	TRBJ1-4	15	-	TRBV6-5	TGTGCCAGCACCCGTCGGGGGAATTATAATGAAAAACTGTTTTTT	CASTRRGNYNEKLFF
once	TRBJ1-4	18	-	TRBV4-1	TGCGCCAGCAGCCAAGCGTTCCCGACGGGTTCAACTAATGAAAAACTGTTTTTT	CASSQAFPTGSTNEKLFF
many	TRBJ2-7	20	TRBD2	TRBV9	TGTGCCAGCAGCGCGCAGACTAGCGGGGATCCCCTCGAGGATATCCACGAGCAGTACTTC	CASSAQTSGDPLEDIHEQYF
few	TRBJ2-3	15	TRBD1	TRBV7-7	TGTGCTAGCAGCTTAGGGACAGGCCGCACAGATACGCAGTATTTT	CASSLGTGRTDTQYF
few	TRBJ2-3	14	-	TRBV25-1	TGTGCCAGCAGTGCTACAGTTAGCACAGATACGCAGTATTTT	CASSATVSTDTQYF
-	TRBJ1-2	13	TRBD1	TRBV20-1	TGCAGTGCTGACCGGGACAGGGGTTATGGCTACACCTTC	CSADRDRGYGYTF
many	TRBJ2-3	14	-	TRBV5-1	TGCGCCAGCAGCCTCCCCTACGGGCCCGATCCGCAGTATTTT	CASSLPYGPDPQYF
-	TRBJ1-6	15	-	TRBV6-2/TRBV6-3	TGTGCCGGCCGATCCGCCGGGACGGGGAATTCACCCCTCCACTTT	CAGRSAGTGNSPLHF
-	TRBJ2-3	14	-	TRBV29-1	TGCAGCTCTGTGCGGGTGGCTAGCACAGATACGCAGTATTTT	CSSVRVASTDTQYF
-	TRBJ1-3	15	-	TRBV18	TGTGCCAGCTCACTTCTCCAGGACGTTGGAAACACCATATATTTT	CASSLLQDVGNTIYF
few	TRBJ2-3	15	TRBD1	TRBV11-2	TGTGCCAGCAGCTACTGGGGGACAGGGCAAGATACGCAGTATTTT	CASSYWGTGQDTQYF